The T cell receptor beta chain under discussion was sequenced for a study of blood T cell repertoires in COVID-19. Germline V lookup: CDR1 SGDLS, CDR2 YYNGEE. There are 13 residues in the CDR3. V lost 4 bases, J lost 8 bases, and 12 bases lay in between. TCRdb's copy holds only in-frame clones and misses some; the assay was immunoSEQ multiplex PCR. The sample lists 250,000 to 300,000 clones; 70% to 90% were seen once. This sequence originates from a woman aged 25 to 39 with active or convalescent COVID-19. Specimen: peripheral blood. The chain has TRBV9 and TRBJ1-4; possible D gene TRBD1, 5 bases. The CDR3 loop reads CASSPQVGEKLFF. As DNA, the CDR3 is TGTGCCAGCAGCCCACAGGTCGGGGAAAAACTGTTTTTT.